This T cell receptor (beta chain) was found in a study of blood T cell repertoires in COVID-19. Looking at the study overall: Acute-phase and convalescent COVID-19 samples originated in the United States, Italy and Spain. T cells, B-cell-depleted T cells, or PBMCs provided the cDNA or gDNA that served as material.

Seattle cases were enrolled at active infection and followed longitudinally. The CDR3 is made up of 14 amino acids. J was trimmed by 9 bases and V by 3 bases; bases with no gene match: 8. Germline-derived CDR1 and CDR2 are SQVTM and ANQGSEA. Measured with immunoSEQ multiplex PCR; TCRdb has only the in-frame clones, and not every one. This sample carries about 310,000 clones, about 90% of them seen once, and the ten largest clones take around 0.97%. This chain uses TRBV29-1 with TRBJ2-1; TRBD2 aligns across 10 bases. This TCR was recovered from a woman between 40 and 55 years old with COVID-19, enrolled during active disease. Material: peripheral blood. The CDR3 nucleotides are TGCAGCGTTGATAGTCTAGCGGGAGTGGGTGAGCAGTTCTTC. It is translated as CSVDSLAGVGEQFF.